This T cell receptor (beta chain) was observed in a study of response to subunit inactivated influenza vaccine. Findings and limits, study-wide: The study's authors posited that every seasonal influenza vaccination enlists few new T cells.

TCRdb reanalysed the RT-PCR reads using MiXCR and keeps one entry per CDR3 protein. The data hold roughly 160,000 distinct CDR3 sequences, with 11% observed a single time. Comments on this clonotype: The antigen is unknown.

This TCR was sampled from a middle-aged man who received an inactivated influenza vaccine. Source: non-naive T cells sorted from PBMCs, taken 40 to 50 days after vaccination.

The CDR3 region has the DNA TGTGCCAGCTCACCACAGGGACAGGGAGCCTACGAGCAGTACTTC. Its protein product is CASSPQGQGAYEQYF. The chain joins TRBV18 to TRBJ2-7; TRBD1 matches 9 bases. The J segment lost 2 bases and the V segment lost 1 base, leaving 3 bases of the junction unmatched. CDR1 and CDR2 (germline): KGHSH, LQKENI. CDR3 length equals 15 residues.